This TCR beta chain is drawn from a study of blood T cell repertoires in COVID-19. The wider study: Donors in the United States, Italy and Spain gave samples during acute or convalescent COVID-19.

V dropped 5 bases and J dropped 6; count of bases not matched to a gene: 9. The CDR3 has 16 amino acids. The V gene's germline CDR1 is MNHEY and CDR2 SMNVEV (reference sequence). Everyone who took part was about 18 to 90 years old, and they came from fewer than 25 US areas. Cohort placement rested on clinical history that participants reported themselves. This clone has a handful of counts. Per the original data handling: Amplification of reference gene primers was used by the study to estimate nucleated cell counts. Measured with immunoSEQ multiplex PCR; TCRdb has only the in-frame clones, and not every one. That table supplies the V and J calls and clone size; D and trimming were determined from the DNA. This table has 200,000 to 300,000 clones, about nine tenths appearing once.

The TCR was taken from a woman in her 30s with acute COVID-19. V is TRBV27 and J is TRBJ2-1; 11 nucleotides agree with TRBD2. What was sequenced was PBMCs or T cells enriched from blood (not recorded which). The CDR3 sequence is CASSPTSGGPGNEQFF. CDR3 DNA sequence: TGTGCCAGCAGTCCAACTAGCGGGGGACCCGGCAATGAGCAGTTCTTC.